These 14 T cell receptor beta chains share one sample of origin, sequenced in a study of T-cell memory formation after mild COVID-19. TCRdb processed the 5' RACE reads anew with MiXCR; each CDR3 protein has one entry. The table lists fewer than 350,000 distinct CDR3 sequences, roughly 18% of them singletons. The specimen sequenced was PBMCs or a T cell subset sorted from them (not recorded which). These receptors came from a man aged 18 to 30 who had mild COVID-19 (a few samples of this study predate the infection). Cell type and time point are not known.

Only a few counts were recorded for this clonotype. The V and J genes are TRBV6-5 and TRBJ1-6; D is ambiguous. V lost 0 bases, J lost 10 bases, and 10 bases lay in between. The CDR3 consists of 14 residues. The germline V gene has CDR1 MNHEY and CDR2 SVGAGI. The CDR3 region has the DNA TGTGCCAGCAGTTACTCCGGGGTGAGGTCACCCCTCCACTTT. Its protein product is CASSYSGVRSPLHF.

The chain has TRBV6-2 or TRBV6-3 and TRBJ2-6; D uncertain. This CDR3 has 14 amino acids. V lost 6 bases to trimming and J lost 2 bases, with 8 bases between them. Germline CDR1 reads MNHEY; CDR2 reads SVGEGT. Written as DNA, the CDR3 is TGTGCCAGCAGGCCACCGCCTGGGGCCAACGTCCTGACTTTC. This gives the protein CASRPPPGANVLTF.

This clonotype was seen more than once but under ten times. The CDR3 DNA reads TGTGCCAGCAGCCCCCTAGGGCCTGAAGCTTTCTTT. Protein: CASSPLGPEAFF. The gene calls are TRBV7-9 and TRBJ1-1, with unresolved D. This CDR3 region has 12 residues. V was pared by 5 bases and J by 6 bases, with 10 bases between. Germline assignment: CDR1 SEHNR and CDR2 FQNEAQ (reference sequence).

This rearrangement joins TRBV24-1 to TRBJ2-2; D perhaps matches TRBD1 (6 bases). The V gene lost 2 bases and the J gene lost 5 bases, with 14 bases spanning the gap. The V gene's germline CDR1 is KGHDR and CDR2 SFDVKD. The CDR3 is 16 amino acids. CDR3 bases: TGTGCCACCAGTGATTACTCAGGGGTTTGGACCGGGGAGCTGTTTTTT. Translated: CATSDYSGVWTGELFF.

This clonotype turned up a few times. CDR3 sequence: CASRQRQERPEKLFF. The CDR3, as DNA: TGTGCCAGCAGACAGAGACAGGAAAGGCCGGAAAAACTGTTTTTT. The rearrangement links TRBV2 to TRBJ1-4, with D perhaps TRBD1 (6 bases). The CDR3 totals 15 residues. Germline V gene sequence: CDR1 SNHLY, CDR2 FYNNEI. V lost 6 bases, J lost 8 bases, and 19 bases lay in between.

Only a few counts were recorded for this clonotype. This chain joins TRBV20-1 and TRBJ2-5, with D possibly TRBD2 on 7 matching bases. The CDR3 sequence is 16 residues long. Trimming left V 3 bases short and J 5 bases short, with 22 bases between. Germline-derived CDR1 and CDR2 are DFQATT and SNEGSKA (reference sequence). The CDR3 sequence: CSASTVGGGAGETQYF. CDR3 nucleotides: TGCAGTGCTAGCACAGTAGGAGGGGGGGCCGGGGAGACCCAGTACTTC.

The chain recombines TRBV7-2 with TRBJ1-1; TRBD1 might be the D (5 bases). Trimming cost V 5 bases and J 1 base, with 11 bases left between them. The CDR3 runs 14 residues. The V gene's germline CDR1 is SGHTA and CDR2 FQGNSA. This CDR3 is CASSPNQGNTEAFF. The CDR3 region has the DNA TGTGCCAGCAGCCCCAACCAGGGGAACACTGAAGCTTTCTTT. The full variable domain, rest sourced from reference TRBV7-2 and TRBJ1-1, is GAGVSQSPSNKVTEKGKDVELRCDPISGHTALYWYRQSLGQGLEFLIYFQGNSAPDKSGLPSDRFSAERTGGSVSTLTIQRTQQEDSAVYLCASSPNQGNTEAFFGQGTRLTVV.

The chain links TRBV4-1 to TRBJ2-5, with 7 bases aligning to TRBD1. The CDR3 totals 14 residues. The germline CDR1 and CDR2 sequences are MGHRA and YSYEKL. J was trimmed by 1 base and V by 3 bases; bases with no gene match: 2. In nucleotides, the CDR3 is TGCGCCAGCAGCCACAACAGGGGCCAAGAGACCCAGTACTTC. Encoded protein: CASSHNRGQETQYF.

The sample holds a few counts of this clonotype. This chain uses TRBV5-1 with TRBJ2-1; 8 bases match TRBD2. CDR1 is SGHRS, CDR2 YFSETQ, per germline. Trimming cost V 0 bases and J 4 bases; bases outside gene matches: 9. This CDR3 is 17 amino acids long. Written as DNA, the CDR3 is TGCGCCAGCAGCTTGGGGTTGGGGACTAGTGGATACAATGAGCAGTTCTTC. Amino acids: CASSLGLGTSGYNEQFF.

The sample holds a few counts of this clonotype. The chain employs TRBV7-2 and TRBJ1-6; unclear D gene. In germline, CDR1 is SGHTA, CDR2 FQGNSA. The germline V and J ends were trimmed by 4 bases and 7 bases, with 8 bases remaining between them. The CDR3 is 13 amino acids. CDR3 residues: CASSSDTNSPLHF. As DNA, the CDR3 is TGTGCCAGCAGCTCAGACACAAATTCACCCCTCCACTTT.

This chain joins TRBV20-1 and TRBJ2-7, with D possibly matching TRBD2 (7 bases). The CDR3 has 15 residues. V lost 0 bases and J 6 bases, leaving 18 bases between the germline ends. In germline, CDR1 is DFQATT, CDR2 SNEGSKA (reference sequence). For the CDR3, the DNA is TGCAGTGCTAGAGACCCACTGGGGGGGCCCAGCGAGCAGTACTTC. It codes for CSARDPLGGPSEQYF.

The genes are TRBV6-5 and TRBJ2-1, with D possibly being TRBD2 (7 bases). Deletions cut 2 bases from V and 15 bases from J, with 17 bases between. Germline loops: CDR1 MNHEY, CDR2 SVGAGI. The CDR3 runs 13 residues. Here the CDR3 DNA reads TGTGCCAGCAGTTACGGGGGGGGGCAGGGGACGTTCTTC. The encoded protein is CASSYGGGQGTFF.

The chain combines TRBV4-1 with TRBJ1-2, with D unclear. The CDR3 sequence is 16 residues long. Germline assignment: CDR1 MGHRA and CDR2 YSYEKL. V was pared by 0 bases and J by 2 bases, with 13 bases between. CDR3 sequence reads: CASSQDSVGKNYGYTF. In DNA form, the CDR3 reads TGCGCCAGCAGCCAAGATTCGGTTGGGAAAAACTATGGCTACACCTTC.

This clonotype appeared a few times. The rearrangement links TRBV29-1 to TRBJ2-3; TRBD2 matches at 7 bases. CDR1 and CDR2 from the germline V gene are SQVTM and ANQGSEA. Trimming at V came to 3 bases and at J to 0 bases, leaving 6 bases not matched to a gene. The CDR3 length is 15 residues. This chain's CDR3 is CSVEGGSGSTDTQYF. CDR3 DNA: TGCAGCGTTGAGGGGGGGAGTGGCAGCACAGATACGCAGTATTTT.